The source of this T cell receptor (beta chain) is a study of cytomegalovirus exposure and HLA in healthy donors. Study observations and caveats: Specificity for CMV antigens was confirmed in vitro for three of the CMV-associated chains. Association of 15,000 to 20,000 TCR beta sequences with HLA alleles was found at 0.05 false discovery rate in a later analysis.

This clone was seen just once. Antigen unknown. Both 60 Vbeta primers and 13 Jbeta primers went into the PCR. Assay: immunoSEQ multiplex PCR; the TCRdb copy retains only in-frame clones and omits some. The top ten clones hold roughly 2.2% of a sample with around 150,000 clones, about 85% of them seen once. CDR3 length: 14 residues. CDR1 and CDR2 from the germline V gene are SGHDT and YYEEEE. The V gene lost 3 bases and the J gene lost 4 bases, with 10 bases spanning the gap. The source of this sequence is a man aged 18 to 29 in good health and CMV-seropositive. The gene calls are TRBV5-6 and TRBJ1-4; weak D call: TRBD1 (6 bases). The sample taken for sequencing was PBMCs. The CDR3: CASSSGALNEKLFF. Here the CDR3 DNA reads TGTGCCAGCAGCTCAGGGGCCCTTAATGAAAAACTGTTTTTT.